This TCR beta chain was found in a study of beta chain features in type 1 diabetes. The sequenced template was cDNA made from the entire isolated RNA. Using immunoSEQ multiplex PCR, the repertoire was profiled, and TCRdb retains in-frame clones only, with some absent. The sample lists around 300,000 clones, around 7.3% occurring once. This clone was seen more than once but under ten times. What it recognizes is unknown. CDR1 and CDR2 from the germline V gene are SGHAT and FQNNGV. The CDR3 consists of 14 residues. Trimming took 3 bases from V and 0 from J, leaving 9 bases between them. Regarding the study as a whole: Reduced insertions and increased deletions marked VDJ junctions in type 1 diabetes patients.

This sequence was found in a woman between 18 and 29 years old in good health. The rearrangement uses TRBV11-2 and TRBJ2-7, with no clear D. The source material was central memory CD4+ T cells from blood. The CDR3, as DNA: TGTGCCAGCAGCTTCACCGCGAGCTCCTACGAGCAGTACTTC. Translated: CASSFTASSYEQYF.